This T cell receptor (beta chain) appears in the sequencing data of a study of cytomegalovirus exposure and HLA in healthy donors. The overall study: Of about 400 genotyped donors, 70% to 85% clustered with self-reported Caucasian donors. Findings and caveats of the study: No immune exposure information besides CMV serostatus was available. In a later analysis, parvovirus B19, influenza, CMV and Epstein-Barr virus appeared linked to several top co-occurrence clusters.

This clone was found once. Its target is not known. 13 Jbeta primers and 60 Vbeta primers were used for the PCR. Profiling relied on immunoSEQ multiplex PCR, and the TCRdb table lists in-frame clones only, not all of them. Altogether tens of thousands of clones are present, around 80% being singletons, with the ten largest covering approximately 4%. Specimen: PBMCs. The source is a male donor in good health and CMV-seropositive.

DNA of the CDR3: TGTGCCAGCAGTACGACTAGCTACAATGAGCAGTTCTTC. Its protein is CASSTTSYNEQFF. V and J are TRBV27 and TRBJ2-1; TRBD2 might be the D (6 bases). Germline V gives CDR1 MNHEY, CDR2 SMNVEV (reference sequence). This CDR3 contains 13 residues. The V end was cut by 5 bases, the J end by 3 bases, with 8 bases between.